This T cell receptor (beta chain) was sequenced during a study of identical twins. Broader study findings: Conclusions came from cross-sectional statistical analysis, not from following the same donors. Out-of-frame TCR alpha sharing in monozygotic twins exceeded recombination model predictions.

V shed 3 bases and J 6 bases; nucleotides not matched to a gene: 13. Germline CDR1 reads LGHDT; CDR2 reads YNNKEL (reference sequence). This CDR3 has 17 amino acids. It was template switching that added a universal primer site, and there were unique molecular identifiers on the cDNA. TCRdb independently ran MiXCR on the 5' RACE reads; one entry per CDR3 protein. Found here are around 470,000 distinct CDR3 sequences, approximately 15% of them singletons; the top ten hold over 0.5%. This clonotype was counted between two and nine times. Its antigen is as yet unknown. The data were also submitted as part of a second study, on yellow fever vaccine responses in identical twins. That paper adds: Twins reportedly mounted vaccine T cell responses that seemed partly convergent, partly personalized.

The V gene is TRBV3-1, the J gene TRBJ2-7; 11 positions agree with TRBD2. This TCR was sampled from a woman younger than 35 in good health. The material sequenced was CD4+ T cells sorted from blood. The CDR3 loop is CASSHQKLAGVSSEQYF. The CDR3, as DNA: TGTGCCAGCAGCCATCAAAAACTAGCGGGAGTATCTTCCGAGCAGTACTTC.